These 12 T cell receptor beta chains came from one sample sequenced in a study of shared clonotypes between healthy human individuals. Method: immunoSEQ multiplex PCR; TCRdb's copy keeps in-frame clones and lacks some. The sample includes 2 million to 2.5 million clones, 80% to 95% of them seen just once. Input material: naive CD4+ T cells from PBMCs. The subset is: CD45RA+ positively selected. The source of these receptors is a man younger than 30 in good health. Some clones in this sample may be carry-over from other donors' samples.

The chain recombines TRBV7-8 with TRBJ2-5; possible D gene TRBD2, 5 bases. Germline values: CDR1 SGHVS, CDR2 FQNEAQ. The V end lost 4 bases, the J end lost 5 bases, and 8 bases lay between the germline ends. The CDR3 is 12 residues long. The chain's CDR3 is CASSYPSETQYF. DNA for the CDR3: TGTGCCAGCAGCTATCCTAGCGAGACCCAGTACTTC. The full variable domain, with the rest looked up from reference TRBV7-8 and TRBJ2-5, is GAGVSQSPRYKVAKRGQDVALRCDPISGHVSLFWYQQALGQGPEFLTYFQNEAQLDKSGLPSDRFFAERPEGSVSTLKIQRTQQEDSAVYLCASSYPSETQYFGPGTRLLVL.

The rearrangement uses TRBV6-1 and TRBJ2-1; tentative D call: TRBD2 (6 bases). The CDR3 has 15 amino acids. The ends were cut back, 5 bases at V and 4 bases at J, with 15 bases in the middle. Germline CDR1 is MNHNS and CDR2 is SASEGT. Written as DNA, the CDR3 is TGTGCCAGCAGTTCGGGGACTCGAGGGTACAATGAGCAGTTCTTC. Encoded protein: CASSSGTRGYNEQFF.

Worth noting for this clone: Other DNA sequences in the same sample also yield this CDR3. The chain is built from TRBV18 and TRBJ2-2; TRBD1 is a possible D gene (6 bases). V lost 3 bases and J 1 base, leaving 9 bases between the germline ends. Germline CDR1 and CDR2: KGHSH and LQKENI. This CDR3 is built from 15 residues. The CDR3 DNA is TGTGCCAGCTCACCCCGGACAGAGAACACCGGGGAGCTGTTTTTT. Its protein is CASSPRTENTGELFF. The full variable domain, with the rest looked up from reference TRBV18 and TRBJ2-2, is NAGVMQNPRHLVRRRGQEARLRCSPMKGHSHVYWYRQLPEEGLKFMVYLQKENIIDESGMPKERFSAEFPKEGPSILRIQQVVRGDSAAYFCASSPRTENTGELFFGEGSRLTVL.

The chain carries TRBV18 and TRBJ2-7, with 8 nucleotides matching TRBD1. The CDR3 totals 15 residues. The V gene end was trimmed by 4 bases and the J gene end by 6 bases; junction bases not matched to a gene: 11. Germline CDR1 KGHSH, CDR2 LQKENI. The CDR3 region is CASSLFLQGAGEQYF. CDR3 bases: TGTGCCAGCTCACTATTTTTGCAGGGGGCGGGCGAGCAGTACTTC.

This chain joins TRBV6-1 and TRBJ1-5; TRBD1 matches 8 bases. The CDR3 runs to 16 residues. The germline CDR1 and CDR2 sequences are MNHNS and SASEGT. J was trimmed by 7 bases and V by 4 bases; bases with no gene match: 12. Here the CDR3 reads CASSGSSRGRGQPQHF. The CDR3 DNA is TGTGCCAGCAGTGGATCGAGCAGGGGGCGCGGCCAGCCCCAGCATTTT.

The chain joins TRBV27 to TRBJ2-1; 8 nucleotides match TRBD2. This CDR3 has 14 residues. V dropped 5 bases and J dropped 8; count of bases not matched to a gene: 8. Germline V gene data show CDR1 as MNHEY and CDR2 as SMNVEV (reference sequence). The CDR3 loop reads CASSLRTSRDEQFF. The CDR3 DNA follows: TGTGCCAGCAGTCTCCGGACTAGCAGGGATGAGCAGTTCTTC.

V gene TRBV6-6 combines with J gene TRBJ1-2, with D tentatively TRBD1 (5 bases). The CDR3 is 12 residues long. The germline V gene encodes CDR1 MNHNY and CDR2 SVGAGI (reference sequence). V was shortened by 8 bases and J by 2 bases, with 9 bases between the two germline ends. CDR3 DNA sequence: TGTGCCAGCCAGGGTTCCAACTATGGCTACACCTTC. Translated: CASQGSNYGYTF.

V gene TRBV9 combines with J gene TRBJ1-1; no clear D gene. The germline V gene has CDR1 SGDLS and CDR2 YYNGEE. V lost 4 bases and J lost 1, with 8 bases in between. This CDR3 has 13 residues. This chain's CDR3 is CASSTNTNTEAFF. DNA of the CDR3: TGTGCCAGCAGCACAAACACGAACACTGAAGCTTTCTTT.

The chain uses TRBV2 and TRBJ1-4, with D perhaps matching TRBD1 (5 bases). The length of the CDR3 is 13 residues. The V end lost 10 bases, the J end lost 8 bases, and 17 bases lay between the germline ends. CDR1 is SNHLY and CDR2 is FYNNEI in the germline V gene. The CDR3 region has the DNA TGTGCCATGCAGGGTTCTGTTAGGGAAAAACTGTTTTTT. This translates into CAMQGSVREKLFF.

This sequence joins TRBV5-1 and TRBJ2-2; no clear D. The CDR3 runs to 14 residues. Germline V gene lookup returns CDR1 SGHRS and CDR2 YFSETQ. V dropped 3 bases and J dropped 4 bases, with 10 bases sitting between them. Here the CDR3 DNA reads TGCGCCAGCAGCTCCACGGTCTCCACCGGGGAGCTGTTTTTT. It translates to CASSSTVSTGELFF.

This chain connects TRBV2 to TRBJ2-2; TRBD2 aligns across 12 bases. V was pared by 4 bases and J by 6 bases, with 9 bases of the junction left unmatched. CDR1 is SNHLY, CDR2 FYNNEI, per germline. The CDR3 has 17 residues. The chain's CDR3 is CASSGALAGGWSGELFF. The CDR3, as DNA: TGTGCCAGCAGTGGGGCCCTAGCGGGAGGGTGGTCCGGGGAGCTGTTTTTT.

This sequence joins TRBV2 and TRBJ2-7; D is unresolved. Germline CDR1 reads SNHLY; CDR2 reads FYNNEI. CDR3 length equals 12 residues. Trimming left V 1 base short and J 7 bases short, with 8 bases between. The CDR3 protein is CASSEVAREQYF. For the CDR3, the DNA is TGTGCCAGCAGTGAAGTGGCGCGAGAGCAGTACTTC.